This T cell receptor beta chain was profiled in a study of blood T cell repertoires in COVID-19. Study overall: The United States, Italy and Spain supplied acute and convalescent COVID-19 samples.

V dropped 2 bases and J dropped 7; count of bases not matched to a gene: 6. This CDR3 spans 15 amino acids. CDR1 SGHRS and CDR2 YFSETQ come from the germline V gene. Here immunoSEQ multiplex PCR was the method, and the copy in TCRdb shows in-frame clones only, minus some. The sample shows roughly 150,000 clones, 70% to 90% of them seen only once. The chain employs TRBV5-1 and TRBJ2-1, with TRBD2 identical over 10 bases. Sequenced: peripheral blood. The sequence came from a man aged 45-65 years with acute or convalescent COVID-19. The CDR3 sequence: CASSLLTSGSNEQFF. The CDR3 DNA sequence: TGCGCCAGCAGCTTACTGACTAGCGGGTCGAATGAGCAGTTCTTC.